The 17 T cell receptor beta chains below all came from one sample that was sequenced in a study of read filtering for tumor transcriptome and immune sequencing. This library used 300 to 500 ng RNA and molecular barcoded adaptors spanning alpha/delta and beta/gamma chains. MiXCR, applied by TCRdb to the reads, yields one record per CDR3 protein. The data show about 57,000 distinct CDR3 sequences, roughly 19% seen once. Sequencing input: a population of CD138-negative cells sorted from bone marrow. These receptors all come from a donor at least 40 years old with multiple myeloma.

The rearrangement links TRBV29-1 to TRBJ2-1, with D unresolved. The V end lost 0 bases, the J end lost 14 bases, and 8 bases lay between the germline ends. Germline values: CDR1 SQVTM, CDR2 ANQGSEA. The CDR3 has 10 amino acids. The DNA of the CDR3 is TGCAGCGTTGAAGAGCTAGTAGAGTTCTTC. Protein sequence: CSVEELVEFF.

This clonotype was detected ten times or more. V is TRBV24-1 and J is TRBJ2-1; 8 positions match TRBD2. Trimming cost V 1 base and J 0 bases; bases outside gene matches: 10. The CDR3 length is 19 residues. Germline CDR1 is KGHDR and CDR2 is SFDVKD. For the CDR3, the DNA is TGTGCCACCAGTGATTTTCCGGGAGTTAGCGGGACCTCCTACAATGAGCAGTTCTTC. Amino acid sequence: CATSDFPGVSGTSYNEQFF.

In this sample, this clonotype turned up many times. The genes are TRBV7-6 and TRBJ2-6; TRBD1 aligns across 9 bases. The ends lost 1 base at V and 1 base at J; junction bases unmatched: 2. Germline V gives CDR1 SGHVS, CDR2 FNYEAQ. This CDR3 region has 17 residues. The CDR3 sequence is CASSLVGQGSGANVLTF. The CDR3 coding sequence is TGTGCCAGCAGCTTAGTGGGACAGGGATCTGGGGCCAACGTCCTGACTTTC.

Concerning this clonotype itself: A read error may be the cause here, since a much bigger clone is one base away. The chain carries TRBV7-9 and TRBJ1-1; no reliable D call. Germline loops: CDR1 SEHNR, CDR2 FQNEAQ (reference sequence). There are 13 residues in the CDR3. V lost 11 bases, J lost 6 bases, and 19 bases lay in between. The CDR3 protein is CAGTPLSRAEAFF. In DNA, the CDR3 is TGTGCCGGCACACCACTTTCTCGTGCTGAAGCTTTCTTT.

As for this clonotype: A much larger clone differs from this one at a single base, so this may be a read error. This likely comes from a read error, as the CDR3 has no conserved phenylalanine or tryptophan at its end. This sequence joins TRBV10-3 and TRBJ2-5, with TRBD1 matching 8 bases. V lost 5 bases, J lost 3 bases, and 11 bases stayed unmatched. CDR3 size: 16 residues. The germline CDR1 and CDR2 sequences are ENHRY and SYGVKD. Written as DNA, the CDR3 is TGTGCCATCAGTTCTTCGCCGGGACAGGATAAAGAGACCCAGTACTCC. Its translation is CAISSSPGQDKETQYS.

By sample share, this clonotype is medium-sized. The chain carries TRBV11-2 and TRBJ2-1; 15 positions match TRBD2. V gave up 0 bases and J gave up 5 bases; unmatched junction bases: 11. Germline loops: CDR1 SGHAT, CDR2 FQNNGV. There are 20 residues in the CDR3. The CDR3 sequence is CASSLERVAGLAGGDNEQFF. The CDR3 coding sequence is TGTGCCAGCAGCTTAGAAAGGGTCGCAGGACTAGCGGGGGGGGACAATGAGCAGTTCTTC.

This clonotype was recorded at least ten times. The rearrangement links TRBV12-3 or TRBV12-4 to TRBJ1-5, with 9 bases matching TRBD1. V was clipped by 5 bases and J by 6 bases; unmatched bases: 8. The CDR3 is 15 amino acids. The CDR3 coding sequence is TGTGCCAGCAGTCCGTCGGGACAGGGACGTCAGCCCCAGCATTTT. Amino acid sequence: CASSPSGQGRQPQHF.

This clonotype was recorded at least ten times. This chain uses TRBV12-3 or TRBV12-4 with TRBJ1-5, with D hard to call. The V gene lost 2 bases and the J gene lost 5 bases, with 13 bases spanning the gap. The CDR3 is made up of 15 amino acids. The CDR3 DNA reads TGTGCCAGCAGTTTAAGGGCAGCCAGCGATCAGCCCCAGCATTTT. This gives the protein CASSLRAASDQPQHF.

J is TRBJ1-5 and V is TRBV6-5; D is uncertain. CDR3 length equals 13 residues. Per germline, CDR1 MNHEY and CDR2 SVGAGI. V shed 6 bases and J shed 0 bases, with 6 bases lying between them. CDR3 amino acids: CASRTASNQPQHF. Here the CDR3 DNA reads TGTGCCAGCAGAACCGCTAGCAATCAGCCCCAGCATTTT.

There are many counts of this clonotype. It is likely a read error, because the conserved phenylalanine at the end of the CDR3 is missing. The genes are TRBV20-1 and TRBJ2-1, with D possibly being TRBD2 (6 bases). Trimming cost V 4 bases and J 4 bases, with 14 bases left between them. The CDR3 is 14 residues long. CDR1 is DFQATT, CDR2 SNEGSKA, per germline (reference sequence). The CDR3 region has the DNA TGCAGTGCTAACGGGGCTAGCGCTTACAATGAGCAGTTCTCC. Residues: CSANGASAYNEQFS.

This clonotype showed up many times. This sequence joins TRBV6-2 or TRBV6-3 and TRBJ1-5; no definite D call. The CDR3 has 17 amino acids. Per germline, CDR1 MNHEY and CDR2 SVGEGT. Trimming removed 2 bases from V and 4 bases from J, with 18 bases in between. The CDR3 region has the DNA TGTGCCAGCAGTTACAATCTAGATGGACTCCAGAATCAGCCCCAGCATTTT. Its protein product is CASSYNLDGLQNQPQHF.

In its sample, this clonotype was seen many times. CDR3 region: CASSLSHSGAGANVLTF. As DNA, the CDR3 is TGTGCCAGCAGCCTCTCGCACTCAGGGGCTGGGGCCAACGTCCTGACTTTC. The chain carries TRBV3-1 and TRBJ2-6; possibly TRBD1 for D (6 bases). Germline CDR1 is LGHDT and CDR2 is YNNKEL (reference sequence). Trimming left V 4 bases short and J 2 bases short, with 15 bases between. CDR3 length equals 17 residues.

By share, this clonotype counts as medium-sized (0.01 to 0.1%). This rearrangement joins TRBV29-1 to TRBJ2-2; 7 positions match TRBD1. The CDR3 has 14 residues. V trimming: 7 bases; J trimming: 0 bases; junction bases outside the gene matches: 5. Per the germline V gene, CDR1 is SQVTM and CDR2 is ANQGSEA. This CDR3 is CSARQGTNTGELFF. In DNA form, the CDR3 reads TGCAGCGCTAGACAGGGAACGAACACCGGGGAGCTGTTTTTT.

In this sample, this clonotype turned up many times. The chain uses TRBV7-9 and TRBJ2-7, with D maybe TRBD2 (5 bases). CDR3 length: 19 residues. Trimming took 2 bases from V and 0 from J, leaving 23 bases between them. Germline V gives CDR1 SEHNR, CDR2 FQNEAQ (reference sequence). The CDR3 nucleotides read TGTGCCAGCAGCTTATCTGCGGGCGGTTGGCTACCGAGCTCCTACGAGCAGTACTTC. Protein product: CASSLSAGGWLPSSYEQYF. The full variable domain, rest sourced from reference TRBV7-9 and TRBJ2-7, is DTGVSQNPRHKITKRGQNVTFRCDPISEHNRLYWYRQTLGQGPEFLTYFQNEAQLEKSRLLSDRFSAERPKGSFSTLEIQRTEQGDSAMYLCASSLSAGGWLPSSYEQYFGPGTRLTVT.

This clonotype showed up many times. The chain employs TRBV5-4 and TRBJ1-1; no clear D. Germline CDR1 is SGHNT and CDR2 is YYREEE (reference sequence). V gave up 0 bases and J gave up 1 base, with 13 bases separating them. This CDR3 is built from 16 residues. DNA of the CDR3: TGTGCCAGCAGCTTGGAAGGGCGAGGATCGAACACTGAAGCTTTCTTT. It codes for CASSLEGRGSNTEAFF.

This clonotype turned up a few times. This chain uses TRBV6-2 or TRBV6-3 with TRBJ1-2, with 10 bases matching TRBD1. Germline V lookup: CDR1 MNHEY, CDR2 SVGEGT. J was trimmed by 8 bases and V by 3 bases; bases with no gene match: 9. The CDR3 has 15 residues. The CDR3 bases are TGTGCCAGCAGTTATGGGGGACAGGGGAACCGCGGCTACACCTTC. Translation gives CASSYGGQGNRGYTF.

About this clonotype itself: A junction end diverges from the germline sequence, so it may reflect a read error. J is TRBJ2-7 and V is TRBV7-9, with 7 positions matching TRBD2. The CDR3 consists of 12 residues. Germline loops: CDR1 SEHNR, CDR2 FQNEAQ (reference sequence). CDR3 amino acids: CASSSGGYGQYF. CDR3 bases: TGTGCCAGCAGCTCGGGAGGCTACGGGCAGTACTTC.